This is a list of T cell receptor beta chains from one sample in a study of spatial heterogeneity in lung cancer. One entry per CDR3 protein, called by TCRdb with MiXCR from the 5' RACE reads. The sample includes 50,000 to 60,000 distinct CDR3 sequences, around 7.7% seen only once; the top ten take 35%. Sequencing was performed on PBMCs, taken at follow-up. The receptors come from a female donor with early-stage non-small cell lung cancer. Each CDR3 is given with its conserved first and last residue. Each record gives: J gene, V gene, D gene, clone size, CDR3 DNA, CDR3 protein. The D gene is left open where the match is weak. Not every row has a clone size; where given, it reads once, few, many or a size class.

>TRBJ1-2|TRBV10-2|TRBD1|few
TGCGCCAGCAGGGAGATAGACAGGGCAAATGGCTACACCTTC
CASREIDRANGYTF
>TRBJ1-2|TRBV7-3|-|many
TGTGCCAGCAGCTTAAGCGGGACTGGCTACACCTTC
CASSLSGTGYTF
>TRBJ1-2|TRBV5-1|-|many
TGCGCCAGCAGCTTGGGAGACTATGGCTACACCTTC
CASSLGDYGYTF
>TRBJ1-1|TRBV29-1|-|many
TGCAGCGCAGCACAGGGCGGGACTGAAGCTTTCTTT
CSAAQGGTEAFF
>TRBJ2-4|TRBV20-1|-|-
TGCAGTGCTACGTCGTCTCCAAAAAACATTCAGTACTTC
CSATSSPKNIQYF
>TRBJ2-2|TRBV24-1|-|-
TGTGCCACCCTCGGGGCCGTGACCGGGGAGCTGTTTTTT
CATLGAVTGELFF
>TRBJ1-6|TRBV7-2|-|many
TGTGCCAGCAGCTTGTCCTTGGGGGATTCACCCCTCCACTTT
CASSLSLGDSPLHF
>TRBJ1-1|TRBV2|-|many
TGTGCCAGCAGTGGACTGTCGACGCGGACTGAAGCTTTCTTT
CASSGLSTRTEAFF
>TRBJ2-5|TRBV14|-|-
TGTGCCAGCAGCCCATCCACCAGGGGCGCTTGGGAGACCCAGTACTTC
CASSPSTRGAWETQYF
>TRBJ1-4|TRBV7-8|TRBD1|-
TGTGCCAGCAGCGGGACAGGGAGAGCAACTAATGAAAAACTGTTTTTT
CASSGTGRATNEKLFF
>TRBJ1-4|TRBV6-5|TRBD1|many
TGTGCCAGCAGTTACTCGAAGGGGGCCAATGAAAAACTGTTTTTT
CASSYSKGANEKLFF
>TRBJ2-4|TRBV12-3/TRBV12-4|TRBD2|few
TGTGCCAGCAGAACCGGGACTAGCGGGGGGATGAGAGCCAAAAACATTCAGTACTTC
CASRTGTSGGMRAKNIQYF
>TRBJ2-1|TRBV19|TRBD2|-
TGTGCCAGCAAGCCCGGGACTAGCGACAATGAGCAGTTCTTC
CASKPGTSDNEQFF
>TRBJ1-1|TRBV10-3|-|-
TGTGCCATCAGACAGGGTGGGAACACTGAAGCTTTCTTT
CAIRQGGNTEAFF
>TRBJ2-5|TRBV19|-|few
TGTGCCAGTAGTATGGGGGTTGCGGAGACCCAGTACTTC
CASSMGVAETQYF
>TRBJ1-2|TRBV7-2|-|many
TGTGCCAGCAGCTTAGAGACAGGCCTCTATGGCTACACCTTC
CASSLETGLYGYTF
>TRBJ1-6|TRBV6-5|-|few
TGTGCCAGCAGAGTTCGAAGGAATTCACCCCTCCACTTT
CASRVRRNSPLHF
>TRBJ2-7|TRBV7-2|-|few
TGTGCCAGCAGCTTAGAGGGCCCCCGGAACTCCTACGAGCAGTACTTC
CASSLEGPRNSYEQYF
>TRBJ2-1|TRBV28|-|many
TGTGCCAGCAGTTCCTCCGGCGGTGGCTACAATGAGCAGTTCTTC
CASSSSGGGYNEQFF
>TRBJ2-2|TRBV14|-|many
TGTGCCAGCAGCCAAAGGCGACAGAGCCTGAACACCGGGGAGCTGTTTTTT
CASSQRRQSLNTGELFF
>TRBJ2-3|TRBV4-1|TRBD2|many
TGCGCCAGCAGCTACGGACTAGCGGGGGGCCGCCACCGATCTGACGCAGATACGCAGTATTTT
CASSYGLAGGRHRSDADTQYF
>TRBJ2-5|TRBV5-8|-|many
TGTGCCAGCAGCCCTGTGACTAGGGGGGAGGAGACCCAGTACTTC
CASSPVTRGEETQYF
>TRBJ1-4|TRBV19|-|-
TGTGCCAGTAGTATGGAGCGGCACACTAATGAAAAACTGTTTTTT
CASSMERHTNEKLFF
>TRBJ2-3|TRBV12-3/TRBV12-4|-|few
TGTGCCAGCCGGGGCCGCACAGATACGCAGTATTTT
CASRGRTDTQYF
>TRBJ2-3|TRBV5-1|TRBD2|-
TGCGCCAGCAGCGCCCACGAGCGGGGGGTCAGAGATACGCAGTATTTT
CASSAHERGVRDTQYF
>TRBJ1-3|TRBV19|-|many
TGTGCCAGTAGTCATCAATCGACAGCCGGACCTGGAAACACCATATATTTT
CASSHQSTAGPGNTIYF
>TRBJ2-2|TRBV7-2|-|-
TGTGCCAGCAAGATTCGACCGAACACCGGGGAGCTGTTTTTT
CASKIRPNTGELFF
>TRBJ2-1|TRBV7-9|-|few
TGTGCCAGCAGCTTACTAGATTACAATGAGCAGTTCTTC
CASSLLDYNEQFF
>TRBJ2-5|TRBV7-9|-|-
TGTGCCAGCAGCTTCTCTGGATACCAAGAGACCCAGTACTTC
CASSFSGYQETQYF
>TRBJ2-1|TRBV5-1|TRBD2|-
TGCGCCAGCAGCTTGGTCGCGGGGGGGAATGTGCAGTTCTTC
CASSLVAGGNVQFF
>TRBJ1-5|TRBV28|TRBD1|-
TGTGCCAGCAGAAATTTATACTCCGGGACAGGGCACAATAGCAATCAGCCCCAGCATTTT
CASRNLYSGTGHNSNQPQHF
>TRBJ2-7|TRBV28|TRBD1|many
TGTGCCAGCGGACAGGGGGGTTTCTACGAGCAGTACTTC
CASGQGGFYEQYF
>TRBJ2-3|TRBV5-5|-|-
TGTGCCAGCGGTGGAGATACGCAGTATTTT
CASGGDTQYF
>TRBJ2-1|TRBV5-1|TRBD1|few
TGCGCCAGCAGCCTAAGGGGGCTTGACAATGAGCAGTTCTTC
CASSLRGLDNEQFF
>TRBJ2-3|TRBV6-2/TRBV6-3|-|many
TGTGCCAGCAGTTACCGACAGGAGCACATTGCTAGCACAGATACGCAGTATTTT
CASSYRQEHIASTDTQYF
>TRBJ1-2|TRBV12-3/TRBV12-4|-|many
TGTGCCAGCAGTTTTACAGCAAGCTATGGCTACACCTTC
CASSFTASYGYTF
>TRBJ1-5|TRBV5-1|TRBD1|many
TGCGCCAGCAGCCCCGGGACAGGTGCTAATCAGCCCCAGCATTTT
CASSPGTGANQPQHF
>TRBJ1-1|TRBV10-1|-|many
TGCGCCAGCCGTAGCACGGAAGGGACTGAAGCTTTCTTT
CASRSTEGTEAFF
>TRBJ2-7|TRBV12-3/TRBV12-4|-|-
TGTGCCAGCAGTTTGGTCAGGGGAAACGAGCAGTACTTC
CASSLVRGNEQYF
>TRBJ1-1|TRBV5-1|TRBD1|many
TGCGCCAGCATCCGAACAGGGGGCGGAACTGAAGCTTTCTTT
CASIRTGGGTEAFF